What follows describes a single T cell receptor (beta chain). The antigen remains unidentified. The study isolated at least 6.5 million PBMCs from each sample. V gave up 4 bases and J gave up 3 bases, with 25 bases separating them. Germline V gives CDR1 LGHNA, CDR2 YNFKEQ. The CDR3 has 20 residues. For the second PCR, which ran for about 6 to 11 cycles, a sample-barcoded 5' primer and a J-beta primer mix were used. Every cDNA was tagged by a template-switch adaptor with 12 random nucleotides. A single record per CDR3 protein comes from TCRdb applying MiXCR to the 5' RACE reads. Of approximately 690,000 distinct CDR3 sequences detected, roughly three fifths appear once; the ten largest clones hold about two fifths. The record originates from a study of blood T cells in healthy people across ages. Overall study context: Template switching captured about one barcoded beta molecule per two T cells. Study conclusions and caveats: Older age coincided with a roughly linear decline in TCR beta diversity per million T cells.

The sequenced sample consisted of blood. This receptor was taken from a man aged 55 to 70 in good health. This chain uses TRBV4-2 with TRBJ2-6; TRBD1 might be the D (6 bases). The CDR3 region has the DNA TGTGCCAGCAGCCCACGAAACCTTGCGACAGGCCAGGTTGGGGCCAACGTCCTGACTTTC. It encodes CASSPRNLATGQVGANVLTF.